This TCR beta chain was recovered during a study of blood T cell repertoires in COVID-19. The length of the CDR3 is 15 residues. The V gene end was trimmed by 3 bases and the J gene end by 9 bases; junction bases not matched to a gene: 5. CDR1 and CDR2 (germline): SGHAT, FQDESV (reference sequence). The protocol was immunoSEQ multiplex PCR, while the TCRdb copy is restricted to in-frame clones and leaves out a portion. The data show 130,000 to 150,000 clones, approximately 80% seen once. Enrollees, 18 to 89 years old, lived in 24 US areas. Participant reports of clinical history set cohort assignment.

The V call is TRBV11-1, the J call TRBJ2-3, with TRBD2 matching over 14 bases. This receptor was identified in a man aged 50 to 59 who had recovered from COVID-19. Sequencing was performed on PBMCs or T cells enriched from blood (not recorded which). DNA for the CDR3: TGTGCCAGCAGCTTGACTAGCGGGGGGGCCTCGACGCAGTATTTT. Translating it yields CASSLTSGGASTQYF.